This TCR beta chain was identified in a study of blood T cell repertoires in COVID-19. On the study more broadly: COVID-19 samples, acute and convalescent, were from the United States, Italy and Spain. T cells, B-cell-depleted T cells, or PBMCs supplied cDNA or gDNA.

Study processing details: Estimates of nucleated cell counts were drawn from the amplification of reference gene primers. TCRdb's copy holds only in-frame clones and misses some; the assay was immunoSEQ multiplex PCR. The DNA was the basis for D and trimming; V, J and clone size are from that table. Of 75,000 to 100,000 clones in the sample, 70% to 80% are singletons; the top ten hold roughly 25%. CDR3 length: 17 amino acids. V gave up 0 bases and J gave up 0 bases, with 12 bases separating them. Germline V CDR1 and CDR2: SGHTA, FQGNSA. Sequenced input: peripheral blood. The J gene is TRBJ1-5, the V gene TRBV7-2, with D maybe TRBD1 (6 bases). This TCR came from a man aged 70 or older with acute or convalescent COVID-19. The CDR3 bases are TGTGCCAGCAGCTTAGCGGGGACACCTCTTAGCAATCAGCCCCAGCATTTT. Translation: CASSLAGTPLSNQPQHF.